This entry is about one T cell receptor (beta chain). These data belong to a study of blood T cell repertoires in COVID-19. Across the study: Whether acute or convalescent, the COVID-19 samples came from the United States, Italy and Spain. PBMCs, B-cell-depleted T cells, or T cells provided the cDNA or gDNA that made up the material.

V lost 5 bases, J lost 0 bases, and 8 bases lay in between. Germline CDR1 reads MNHEY; CDR2 reads SMNVEV (reference sequence). There are 14 residues in the CDR3. Methods used by the authors: Researchers report that nucleated cell counts were estimated from reference gene primer amplification. This table comes from immunoSEQ multiplex PCR, and its TCRdb copy is limited to in-frame clones, with some not included. The DNA gave D and trimming, while V, J and clone size come from that table. The table records under 150,000 clones, 75% to 85% of them present only once. The sequence was collected from a woman over 75 with active or convalescent COVID-19. V gene TRBV27 combines with J gene TRBJ1-5; D is unclear. Input material: peripheral blood. The CDR3 region is CASSPGLSNQPQHF. CDR3 nucleotide sequence: TGTGCCAGCAGTCCTGGACTTAGCAATCAGCCCCAGCATTTT.